The 18 T cell receptor beta chains below were found in one sample sequenced in a study of T cell responses to AZD1222 COVID-19 vaccine. Some clones are missing from TCRdb's copy, which holds only in-frame ones; the method was immunoSEQ multiplex PCR. The sample yields some 150,000 clones, 90% seen once. The sequences come from peripheral blood, collected 28 days after the second AZD1222 dose. The receptors come from an adult who received the AZD1222 COVID-19 vaccine.

The V gene is TRBV29-1, the J gene TRBJ2-3; 14 bases map to TRBD2. The V and J ends lost 4 bases and 3 bases, in that order; junction bases with no gene match: 6. Germline CDR1 SQVTM, CDR2 ANQGSEA. This CDR3 is built from 16 residues. This CDR3 reads CSVGTSGRPRTDTQYF. In nucleotides, the CDR3 is TGCAGCGTTGGGACTAGCGGGAGGCCCCGGACAGATACGCAGTATTTT.

This clone occurred a few times. J is TRBJ1-1 and V is TRBV21-1; the table's D gene call, TRBD1, was not cross checked with the DNA. TRBV21-1 is deemed a pseudogene. This CDR3 is 15 amino acids long. The CDR3 loop is CASSKVRSSNTEAFF. CDR3 sequence (DNA): TGTGCCAGCAGCAAGGTCAGAAGTTCCAACACTGAAGCTTTCTTT.

V usage is TRBV3-1 (or the pseudogene TRBV3-2) and J usage is TRBJ2-1, with D perhaps TRBD2 (6 bases). The germline V and J ends were trimmed by 0 bases and 2 bases, with 14 bases remaining between them. In germline, CDR1 is LGHDT, CDR2 YNNKEL (reference sequence). The CDR3 is 17 amino acids. The CDR3: CASSQDPLRGTYNEQFF. CDR3 in DNA: TGTGCCAGCAGCCAAGATCCCCTCCGGGGGACCTACAATGAGCAGTTCTTC.

The chain is built from TRBV4-1 and TRBJ1-2; no definite D call. The germline V and J ends were trimmed by 0 bases and 4 bases, with 15 bases remaining between them. The CDR3 is 16 residues long. CDR1 MGHRA and CDR2 YSYEKL come from the germline V gene. The CDR3 sequence is CASSQDENLIGYGYTF. CDR3 nucleotide sequence: TGCGCCAGCAGCCAAGATGAGAACCTCATCGGCTATGGCTACACCTTC.

The chain has TRBV5-5 and TRBJ1-4, with D possibly matching TRBD1 (6 bases). Trimming removed 4 bases at V and 8 bases at J, with 15 bases between. This CDR3 contains 14 residues. Germline V lookup: CDR1 SGHKS, CDR2 YYEKEE (reference sequence). The chain's CDR3 is CASSLPRGTEKLFF. The CDR3 nucleotides are TGTGCCAGCAGCCTCCCGAGGGGGACCGAAAAACTGTTTTTT.

The chain recombines TRBV19 with TRBJ1-3; D is uncertain. The CDR3 covers 14 residues. Germline CDR1 reads LNHDA; CDR2 reads SQIVND (reference sequence). V was trimmed by 6 bases and J by 2 bases, leaving 11 bases between them. The CDR3 here is CASRRLQTGNTIYF. DNA for the CDR3: TGTGCCAGTAGGAGGCTGCAAACTGGAAACACCATATATTTT.

The chain recombines TRBV7-3 with TRBJ2-2, with 9 bases that match TRBD1. The CDR3 covers 15 residues. The trim removed 5 bases at V and 7 bases at J, leaving 8 bases unmatched. The germline CDR1 and CDR2 sequences are SGHTA and FQGTGA. The CDR3 is CASSPYRGRGGELFF. The CDR3 DNA sequence: TGTGCCAGCAGCCCTTACAGGGGGCGCGGCGGGGAGCTGTTTTTT.

The V gene is TRBV9, the J gene TRBJ2-2, with 11 bases that match TRBD1. The CDR3 is made up of 16 amino acids. Trimming at V came to 0 bases and at J to 4 bases, leaving 2 bases not matched to a gene. CDR1 is SGDLS and CDR2 is YYNGEE in the germline V gene. CDR3 amino acids: CASSVVGQGGTGELFF. Here the CDR3 DNA reads TGTGCCAGCAGCGTAGTGGGACAGGGGGGCACCGGGGAGCTGTTTTTT.

J is TRBJ2-5 and V is TRBV5-1, with D possibly matching TRBD1 (6 bases). The CDR3 is 14 amino acids. Trimming cost V 0 bases and J 3 bases, with 9 bases left between them. The germline CDR1 and CDR2 sequences are SGHRS and YFSETQ. CDR3 coding DNA: TGCGCCAGCAGCTTGGGATGGACAGAAGAGACCCAGTACTTC. Its protein product is CASSLGWTEETQYF.

The chain is built from TRBV4-1 and TRBJ1-4; 8 nucleotides line up with TRBD1. There are 13 residues in the CDR3. Germline values: CDR1 MGHRA, CDR2 YSYEKL. Trimming removed 3 bases from V and 8 bases from J; junction bases left unmatched: 2. In DNA, the CDR3 is TGCGCCAGCAGCCACACAGGGGGGGAAAAACTGTTTTTT. Protein product: CASSHTGGEKLFF.

V and J are TRBV19 and TRBJ1-5; no firm D call. Germline-derived CDR1 and CDR2 are LNHDA and SQIVND (reference sequence). Trimming took 5 bases from V and 3 from J, leaving 11 bases between them. This CDR3 spans 14 amino acids. The CDR3 is CASSDWLSNQPQHF. In DNA form, the CDR3 reads TGTGCCAGTAGTGATTGGCTCTCCAATCAGCCCCAGCATTTT. Complete variable domain (other parts from reference TRBV19 and TRBJ1-5): DGGITQSPKYLFRKEGQNVTLSCEQNLNHDAMYWYRQDPGQGLRLIYYSQIVNDFQKGDIAEGYSVSREKKESFPLTVTSAQKNPTAFYLCASSDWLSNQPQHFGDGTRLSIL.

The CDR3: CASSLVGGGRQPQHF. The CDR3 coding sequence is TGTGCCAGCAGTTTAGTAGGCGGGGGGAGGCAGCCCCAGCATTTT. The chain couples TRBV27 to TRBJ1-5; possible D gene TRBD1, 5 bases. Germline CDR1 reads MNHEY; CDR2 reads SMNVEV (reference sequence). The CDR3 is 15 residues long. The V end was cut by 2 bases, the J end by 7 bases, with 15 bases between.

This clone has a single count. This chain connects TRBV30 to TRBJ1-2; D remains unclear. The V and J ends lost 3 bases and 4 bases respectively, with 9 bases between them. The germline CDR1 and CDR2 sequences are GTSNPN and SVGIG (reference sequence). The CDR3 is made up of 12 amino acids. The CDR3 DNA follows: TGTGCCTGGAGGTCAGCCCTCTATGGCTACACCTTC. Residues: CAWRSALYGYTF.

This sequence joins TRBV18 and TRBJ2-2; 7 positions match TRBD2. This CDR3 has 15 residues. V lost 5 bases and J lost 1; bases outside the gene matches: 4. The V gene's germline CDR1 is KGHSH and CDR2 LQKENI. CDR3 residues: CASSEGLGNTGELFF. As DNA, the CDR3 is TGTGCCAGCTCAGAAGGACTAGGGAACACCGGGGAGCTGTTTTTT.

The rearrangement joins TRBV28 to TRBJ2-7, with 8 nucleotides matching TRBD1. Germline CDR1 MDHEN, CDR2 SYDVKM. V lost 6 bases, J lost 0 bases, and 7 bases stayed unmatched. CDR3 size: 15 residues. The CDR3 DNA reads as TGTGCCAGCAGCCCGACAGGGGTCCTCTCCTACGAGCAGTACTTC. Translating gives CASSPTGVLSYEQYF. The entire variable domain, with the rest obtained from reference TRBV28 and TRBJ2-7, is as follows: DVKVTQSSRYLVKRTGEKVFLECVQDMDHENMFWYRQDPGLGLRLIYFSYDVKMKEKGDIPEGYSVSREKKERFSLILESASTNQTSMYLCASSPTGVLSYEQYFGPGTRLTVT.

This rearrangement joins TRBV12-3 or TRBV12-4 to TRBJ1-6, with TRBD1 as a possible D gene (5 bases). The CDR3 contains 13 residues. Trimming left V 4 bases short and J 11 bases short, with 12 bases between. The CDR3 protein is CASSYGGLAPLHF. In DNA, the CDR3 is TGTGCCAGCAGTTATGGGGGTCTTGCACCCCTCCACTTT.

J is TRBJ1-1 and V is TRBV30; tentative D call: TRBD1 (6 bases). The length of the CDR3 is 13 residues. V was clipped by 4 bases and J by 10 bases, with 19 bases between them. Looked up from germline, CDR1 is GTSNPN and CDR2 is SVGIG (reference sequence). The CDR3 DNA follows: TGTGCCTGGACCGAATACAGGGAAGGAAGAGCTTTCTTT. It codes for CAWTEYREGRAFF.

V and J are TRBV5-5 and TRBJ2-7; D not resolved. CDR3 length equals 12 residues. V gave up 4 bases and J gave up 3 bases, with 8 bases separating them. CDR1 is SGHKS and CDR2 is YYEKEE in the germline V gene (reference sequence). This CDR3 reads CASSLSGYEQYF. The CDR3 DNA is TGTGCCAGCAGCCTGTCGGGCTACGAGCAGTACTTC.